This is a list of T cell receptor beta chains from one sample in a study of post-analysis software for immune sequencing data. One entry per CDR3 protein, called by TCRdb with MiXCR from the PCR reads. This sample yields hundreds of thousands of distinct CDR3 sequences, of which around a third are seen a single time; 13% belongs to the top ten. The source material was blood. The receptors here all came from a girl between 10 and 17 years old with multiple sclerosis. Each CDR3 is given with its conserved first and last residue. Each record gives: CDR3 protein, CDR3 DNA, D gene, V gene, J gene, clone size. A D gene is named only where the DNA matches it firmly. For some rows the clone size is stated as once, few or many, or as a class when expanded; others skip it.

CDR3aa: CASSNPGQPRYEQYF
CDR3nt: TGTGCCAGCAGTAACCCGGGACAGCCCCGCTACGAGCAGTACTTC
d_gene: TRBD1
v_gene: TRBV6-5
j_gene: TRBJ2-7
abundance: NA

CDR3aa: CASRGDLSGQPQHF
CDR3nt: TGTGCCAGCAGAGGGGACCTCTCGGGTCAGCCCCAGCATTTT
d_gene: NA
v_gene: TRBV2
j_gene: TRBJ1-5
abundance: few

CDR3aa: CATSDPMAGGNEQFF
CDR3nt: TGTGCCACCAGTGATCCCATGGCAGGGGGCAATGAGCAGTTCTTC
d_gene: TRBD1
v_gene: TRBV24-1
j_gene: TRBJ2-1
abundance: NA

CDR3aa: CASRPTGRFGYTF
CDR3nt: TGTGCCAGTCGTCCGACAGGGCGTTTTGGCTACACCTTC
d_gene: TRBD1
v_gene: TRBV7-9
j_gene: TRBJ1-2
abundance: NA

CDR3aa: CASSQEHGLSSYNEQFF
CDR3nt: TGTGCCAGCAGCCAAGAACACGGACTAAGCTCCTACAATGAGCAGTTCTTC
d_gene: NA
v_gene: TRBV3-1
j_gene: TRBJ2-1
abundance: NA

CDR3aa: CASSVQGLNTEAFF
CDR3nt: TGCGCCAGCAGCGTTCAGGGATTGAACACTGAAGCTTTCTTT
d_gene: NA
v_gene: TRBV5-1
j_gene: TRBJ1-1
abundance: NA

CDR3aa: CAGSAGGMYNEQFF
CDR3nt: TGTGCCGGTTCGGCGGGGGGCATGTACAATGAGCAGTTCTTC
d_gene: TRBD2
v_gene: TRBV2
j_gene: TRBJ2-1
abundance: NA

CDR3aa: CATSREGPYEQYF
CDR3nt: TGTGCCACCAGCAGAGAGGGGCCCTACGAGCAGTACTTC
d_gene: NA
v_gene: TRBV15
j_gene: TRBJ2-7
abundance: NA

CDR3aa: CSARNLTGGTEAFF
CDR3nt: TGCAGTGCTAGAAATCTCACAGGGGGCACTGAAGCTTTCTTT
d_gene: TRBD1
v_gene: TRBV20-1
j_gene: TRBJ1-1
abundance: NA

CDR3aa: CVSSLIGGGTDTQYF
CDR3nt: TGTGTCAGCAGCTTAATAGGCGGCGGCACAGATACGCAGTATTTT
d_gene: NA
v_gene: TRBV7-3
j_gene: TRBJ2-3
abundance: once

CDR3aa: CSARVYRGAYEQYF
CDR3nt: TGCAGTGCTAGAGTTTACAGGGGGGCCTACGAGCAGTACTTC
d_gene: TRBD1
v_gene: TRBV20-1
j_gene: TRBJ2-7
abundance: NA

CDR3aa: CSDGGRRGSYEQYF
CDR3nt: TGCAGTGATGGGGGACGCAGGGGATCCTACGAGCAGTACTTC
d_gene: NA
v_gene: TRBV20-1
j_gene: TRBJ2-7
abundance: NA

CDR3aa: CASGLVLSGSYNEQFF
CDR3nt: TGTGCTAGTGGTTTGGTACTATCGGGATCCTACAATGAGCAGTTCTTC
d_gene: NA
v_gene: TRBV12-5
j_gene: TRBJ2-1
abundance: NA

CDR3aa: CSVGRMNTEAFF
CDR3nt: TGCAGCGTTGGACGGATGAACACTGAAGCTTTCTTT
d_gene: NA
v_gene: TRBV29-1
j_gene: TRBJ1-1
abundance: NA

CDR3aa: CSAFGQGAYEQYF
CDR3nt: TGCAGTGCTTTCGGACAGGGGGCGTACGAGCAGTACTTC
d_gene: TRBD1
v_gene: TRBV20-1
j_gene: TRBJ2-7
abundance: NA

CDR3aa: CASKGAGQPQHF
CDR3nt: TGTGCCAGTAAGGGGGCGGGTCAGCCCCAGCATTTT
d_gene: TRBD1
v_gene: TRBV6-5
j_gene: TRBJ1-5
abundance: NA

CDR3aa: CASSSRTGFNTEAFF
CDR3nt: TGTGCCAGCAGCTCACGGACCGGATTTAACACTGAAGCTTTCTTT
d_gene: NA
v_gene: TRBV11-1
j_gene: TRBJ1-1
abundance: NA

CDR3aa: CASSRGPEAFF
CDR3nt: TGTGCCAGCAGTCGCGGACCTGAAGCTTTCTTT
d_gene: NA
v_gene: TRBV12-3/TRBV12-4
j_gene: TRBJ1-1
abundance: NA

CDR3aa: CASSYARCLWDRSVCFSGYTF
CDR3nt: TGTGCCAGCAGTTACGCTCGGTGCCTGTGGGACAGATCCGTTTGTTTTTCTGGCTACACCTTC
d_gene: TRBD1
v_gene: TRBV6-7
j_gene: TRBJ1-2
abundance: NA

CDR3aa: CASSLSQGYEQYF
CDR3nt: TGTGCCAGCAGTTTGTCTCAGGGGTACGAGCAGTACTTC
d_gene: NA
v_gene: TRBV27
j_gene: TRBJ2-7
abundance: many

CDR3aa: CASSVEGLGTDTQYF
CDR3nt: TGTGCCAGCAGCGTGGAGGGGTTGGGCACAGATACGCAGTATTTT
d_gene: NA
v_gene: TRBV9
j_gene: TRBJ2-3
abundance: NA

CDR3aa: CASSLTMNTEAFF
CDR3nt: TGTGCCAGCAGTTTAACGATGAACACTGAAGCTTTCTTT
d_gene: NA
v_gene: TRBV7-2
j_gene: TRBJ1-1
abundance: many

CDR3aa: CASSLALTGNTGAFF
CDR3nt: TGTGCCAGCAGCTTAGCCCTAACAGGGAACACTGGGGCTTTCTTT
d_gene: NA
v_gene: TRBV11-2
j_gene: TRBJ1-1
abundance: NA

CDR3aa: CASRPGTSGYNEQFF
CDR3nt: TGTGCCAGCAGGCCAGGGACTAGCGGTTACAATGAGCAGTTCTTC
d_gene: TRBD2
v_gene: TRBV12-3/TRBV12-4
j_gene: TRBJ2-1
abundance: once

CDR3aa: CASSGASGSEKLFF
CDR3nt: TGTGCCAGCAGCGGGGCCAGCGGAAGTGAAAAACTGTTTTTT
d_gene: NA
v_gene: TRBV3-1
j_gene: TRBJ1-4
abundance: NA

CDR3aa: CASSWGAGLQETQYF
CDR3nt: TGTGCCAGCAGCTGGGGAGCGGGGCTTCAAGAGACCCAGTACTTC
d_gene: TRBD2
v_gene: TRBV7-9
j_gene: TRBJ2-5
abundance: few

CDR3aa: CASSPSTGGGGQPQHF
CDR3nt: TGTGCCAGCAGCCCCTCAACAGGGGGGGGAGGTCAGCCCCAGCATTTT
d_gene: TRBD1
v_gene: TRBV3-1
j_gene: TRBJ1-5
abundance: NA

CDR3aa: CSACGDGYTF
CDR3nt: TGCAGTGCTTGTGGGGATGGCTACACCTTT
d_gene: NA
v_gene: TRBV20-1
j_gene: TRBJ1-2
abundance: NA

CDR3aa: CSVEWLGVIDGYTF
CDR3nt: TGCAGCGTTGAGTGGTTGGGGGTGATAGATGGCTACACCTTC
d_gene: NA
v_gene: TRBV29-1
j_gene: TRBJ1-2
abundance: NA

CDR3aa: CASRSTEDYGYTF
CDR3nt: TGTGCCAGCAGATCGACCGAGGACTATGGCTACACCTTC
d_gene: NA
v_gene: TRBV6-2/TRBV6-3
j_gene: TRBJ1-2
abundance: NA

CDR3aa: CSAQPDRHPEKLFF
CDR3nt: TGCAGCGCCCAACCGGACCGCCATCCTGAAAAACTGTTTTTT
d_gene: NA
v_gene: TRBV29-1
j_gene: TRBJ1-4
abundance: NA

CDR3aa: CASNSMTGNTETQYF
CDR3nt: TGTGCCAGCAACTCAATGACAGGGAACACGGAGACCCAGTACTTC
d_gene: TRBD1
v_gene: TRBV11-2
j_gene: TRBJ2-5
abundance: NA

CDR3aa: CASSAYGGPGYEQYF
CDR3nt: TGTGCCAGCAGCGCGTACGGGGGGCCAGGATACGAGCAGTACTTC
d_gene: NA
v_gene: TRBV7-3
j_gene: TRBJ2-7
abundance: many

CDR3aa: CAISRGTRNTGELFF
CDR3nt: TGTGCCATCAGTCGCGGGACAAGGAACACCGGGGAGCTGTTTTTT
d_gene: NA
v_gene: TRBV10-3
j_gene: TRBJ2-2
abundance: few

CDR3aa: CASSSGTGVNEKLFF
CDR3nt: TGTGCTAGCAGCTCAGGGACAGGTGTTAATGAAAAACTGTTTTTT
d_gene: TRBD1
v_gene: TRBV7-7
j_gene: TRBJ1-4
abundance: NA

CDR3aa: CASSPGLDLYEQYF
CDR3nt: TGTGCCAGTAGCCCGGGACTAGATCTCTACGAGCAGTACTTC
d_gene: TRBD2
v_gene: TRBV19
j_gene: TRBJ2-7
abundance: NA

CDR3aa: CASSLEIPGLPSPSTDTQYF
CDR3nt: TGCGCCAGCAGCCTAGAGATTCCGGGACTACCTTCTCCTAGCACAGATACGCAGTATTTT
d_gene: TRBD2
v_gene: TRBV4-3
j_gene: TRBJ2-3
abundance: few

CDR3aa: CASNLGLAVSGANVLTF
CDR3nt: TGTGCCAGCAACCTCGGACTAGCGGTCTCTGGGGCCAACGTCCTGACTTTC
d_gene: TRBD2
v_gene: TRBV2
j_gene: TRBJ2-6
abundance: NA

CDR3aa: CASSASRGFSGNTIYF
CDR3nt: TGTGCCAGCAGCGCATCCCGGGGCTTCTCTGGAAACACCATATATTTT
d_gene: NA
v_gene: TRBV9
j_gene: TRBJ1-3
abundance: NA

CDR3aa: CASSPRGAGRGSYNEQFF
CDR3nt: TGTGCCAGCAGTCCCCGGGGAGCAGGTCGGGGGTCCTACAATGAGCAGTTCTTC
d_gene: NA
v_gene: TRBV12-3/TRBV12-4
j_gene: TRBJ2-1
abundance: few

CDR3aa: CASSPREFQETQYF
CDR3nt: TGCGCCAGCAGTCCCCGGGAGTTTCAAGAGACCCAGTACTTC
d_gene: NA
v_gene: TRBV23-1
j_gene: TRBJ2-5
abundance: NA

CDR3aa: CASRILGETQYF
CDR3nt: TGTGCCAGCCGTATCCTGGGAGAGACCCAGTACTTC
d_gene: NA
v_gene: TRBV2
j_gene: TRBJ2-5
abundance: few

CDR3aa: CASAKGGGHEKLFF
CDR3nt: TGTGCCAGCGCGAAGGGGGGAGGGCATGAAAAACTGTTTTTT
d_gene: NA
v_gene: TRBV6-5
j_gene: TRBJ1-4
abundance: few

CDR3aa: CAISPSPAGGLEQYF
CDR3nt: TGTGCCATCAGCCCTTCCCCGGCAGGGGGCCTCGAGCAGTACTTC
d_gene: TRBD1
v_gene: TRBV10-3
j_gene: TRBJ2-7
abundance: NA